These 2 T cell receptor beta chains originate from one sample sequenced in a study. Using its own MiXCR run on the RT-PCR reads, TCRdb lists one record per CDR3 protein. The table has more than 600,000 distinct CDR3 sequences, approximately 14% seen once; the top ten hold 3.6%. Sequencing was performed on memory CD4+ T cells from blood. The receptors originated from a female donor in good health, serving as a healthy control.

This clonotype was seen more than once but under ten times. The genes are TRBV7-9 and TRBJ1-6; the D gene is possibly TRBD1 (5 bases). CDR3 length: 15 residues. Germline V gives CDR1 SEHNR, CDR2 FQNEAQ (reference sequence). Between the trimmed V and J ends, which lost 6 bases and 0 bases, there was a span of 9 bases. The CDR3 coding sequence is TGTGCCAGCAGTTTGGGGGTCTCCTATAATTCACCCCTCCACTTT. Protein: CASSLGVSYNSPLHF.

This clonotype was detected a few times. The CDR3 region is CASRYDSGNTIYF. DNA of the CDR3: TGTGCCAGCAGATACGACTCTGGAAACACCATATATTTT. V usage is TRBV7-9 and J usage is TRBJ1-3, with D hard to call. This CDR3 comprises 13 residues. V lost 6 bases and J 0 bases, leaving 6 bases between the germline ends. Germline CDR1 reads SEHNR; CDR2 reads FQNEAQ (reference sequence).